The 22 T cell receptor beta chains presented below share a single source sample, sequenced in a study of brain metastases from non-small cell lung cancer. Using immunoSEQ multiplex PCR, the repertoire was profiled, and TCRdb retains in-frame clones only, with some absent. The table records about 3,700 clones, roughly 90% of them present only once. Material for sequencing was primary lung tumor tissue. The receptors come from a donor at least 40 years old with non-small cell lung cancer.

The chain employs TRBV7-6 and TRBJ2-1, with 10 bases that match TRBD2. The V gene's germline CDR1 is SGHVS and CDR2 FNYEAQ. Germline trimming cut 5 bases from V and 2 bases from J; bases unmatched to any gene: 3. The length of the CDR3 is 15 residues. CDR3 DNA: TGTGCCAGCAGCCCGCTAGCGGGGGCCTACAATGAGCAGTTCTTC. Amino acids: CASSPLAGAYNEQFF.

This clone has a handful of counts. The chain is built from TRBV7-9 and TRBJ2-2; a weak D match, TRBD1 (6 bases). Trimming pared 5 bases from V and 6 bases from J, leaving 16 bases between. CDR3 length: 15 residues. The V gene's germline CDR1 is SEHNR and CDR2 FQNEAQ (reference sequence). The chain's CDR3 is CASSLVSGASGELFF. The CDR3 DNA sequence: TGTGCCAGCAGCCTGGTCTCAGGGGCGTCCGGGGAGCTGTTTTTT.

This clone showed up just once. The chain links TRBV6-5 to TRBJ2-7; no clear D gene. The CDR3 consists of 16 residues. The V and J ends lost 0 bases and 0 bases respectively, with 12 bases between them. Per germline, CDR1 MNHEY and CDR2 SVGAGI. CDR3 protein: CASSYSRSAVSYEQYF. The CDR3 DNA is TGTGCCAGCAGTTACTCGAGGAGCGCGGTCTCCTACGAGCAGTACTTC.

The chain recombines TRBV9 with TRBJ1-1; D call uncertain. The V gene lost 2 bases and the J gene lost 6 bases, with 11 bases spanning the gap. Germline CDR1 reads SGDLS; CDR2 reads YYNGEE. This CDR3 contains 13 residues. The CDR3 reads CASSVDSSAEAFF. The CDR3 DNA reads TGTGCCAGCAGCGTTGATTCATCGGCTGAAGCTTTCTTT.

The chain employs TRBV5-1 and TRBJ2-2; no definite D call. V dropped 3 bases and J dropped 4 bases, with 10 bases sitting between them. The CDR3 has 14 residues. Germline V gene lookup returns CDR1 SGHRS and CDR2 YFSETQ. The CDR3 protein is CASSSGLPTGELFF. CDR3 coding DNA: TGCGCCAGCAGCTCGGGCCTTCCCACCGGGGAGCTGTTTTTT.

J is TRBJ1-1 and V is TRBV29-1; 8 bases align to TRBD1. CDR3 length: 13 residues. Germline V CDR1 and CDR2: SQVTM, ANQGSEA. The ends lost 6 bases at V and 0 bases at J; junction bases unmatched: 3. The CDR3 spells CSVTTGVNTEAFF. CDR3 DNA: TGCAGCGTAACGACAGGGGTGAACACTGAAGCTTTCTTT.

This chain links TRBV7-2 with TRBJ1-6; D not resolved. Trimming removed 5 bases from V and 4 bases from J, with 12 bases in between. This CDR3 has 15 amino acids. Germline V CDR1 and CDR2: SGHTA, FQGNSA. CDR3 amino acids: CASSPELGYNSPLHF. CDR3 nucleotide sequence: TGTGCCAGCAGCCCCGAACTGGGGTATAATTCACCCCTCCACTTT.

J is TRBJ1-1 and V is TRBV3-1 (or the pseudogene TRBV3-2); D gene unclear. Per the germline V gene, CDR1 is LGHDT and CDR2 is YNNKEL (reference sequence). The CDR3 is 14 amino acids. Trimming removed 3 bases at V and 6 bases at J, with 14 bases between. The DNA for the CDR3 is TGTGCCAGCAGCCATCTCCTTTTGGGATCTGAAGCTTTCTTT. This gives the protein CASSHLLLGSEAFF.

The chain has TRBV6-5 and TRBJ2-1; D is uncertain. Germline V gives CDR1 MNHEY, CDR2 SVGAGI. This CDR3 is 14 amino acids long. Trimming removed 6 bases from V and 5 bases from J, with 14 bases in between. In DNA, the CDR3 is TGTGCCAGCAGCCCGCTGACAAGGGACAATGAGCAGTTCTTC. Amino acids: CASSPLTRDNEQFF.

This chain links TRBV15 with TRBJ1-4, with TRBD1 as a possible D gene (5 bases). The CDR3 runs to 15 residues. The germline V gene encodes CDR1 LNHNV and CDR2 YYDKDF (reference sequence). Trimming took off 0 bases at V and 10 bases at J, with 15 bases between the two ends. The CDR3 sequence is CATSRDIRLRGKLFF. The CDR3 region has the DNA TGTGCCACCAGCAGAGATATACGTTTAAGGGGAAAACTGTTTTTT.

J is TRBJ2-1 and V is TRBV7-6; a possible D gene is TRBD2 (6 bases). The ends were cut back, 10 bases at V and 10 bases at J, with 20 bases in the middle. CDR1 and CDR2 from the germline V gene are SGHVS and FNYEAQ. The CDR3 is 13 amino acids. This CDR3 is CAIAGRLLGEQFF. CDR3 nucleotide sequence: TGTGCCATCGCGGGGCGACTACTGGGGGAGCAGTTCTTC.

J is TRBJ2-7 and V is TRBV30; the match to TRBD1 covers 7 bases. Germline V gives CDR1 GTSNPN, CDR2 SVGIG (reference sequence). V gave up 0 bases and J gave up 1 base; unmatched junction bases: 3. The CDR3 is 14 amino acids. The DNA of the CDR3 is TGTGCCTGGAGTGTAGGGGACAGTTCCTACGAGCAGTACTTC. Its translation is CAWSVGDSSYEQYF.

As concerns this clone: The junction shows a germline mismatch at one end, possibly a read error. This rearrangement joins TRBV5-1 to TRBJ1-2; D is possibly TRBD1 (5 bases). CDR3 length: 14 amino acids. From germline, CDR1 is SGHRS and CDR2 YFSETQ. CDR3 bases: TGCGCCAGCAGCTCGGGGCCGGGAGACTATGGTTACACCTTC. This sequence encodes CASSSGPGDYGYTF.

This chain connects TRBV6-5 to TRBJ2-7; the match to TRBD2 covers 9 bases. Germline V gene data show CDR1 as MNHEY and CDR2 as SVGAGI. This CDR3 has 15 residues. Trimming at V came to 5 bases and at J to 0 bases, leaving 5 bases not matched to a gene. CDR3 amino acids: CASSPRLADSYEQYF. The CDR3 coding sequence is TGTGCCAGCAGTCCCAGACTAGCGGACTCCTACGAGCAGTACTTC.

Regarding this clone: At one boundary the junction diverges from the germline segment, which might be a read error. The rearrangement uses TRBV6-5 and TRBJ1-1, with a weak D call TRBD1 (6 bases). Germline CDR1 is MNHEY and CDR2 is SVGAGI. CDR3 size: 14 residues. This CDR3 reads CASSRGQTYTEAFF. The CDR3 bases are TGTGCTAGCAGCCGTGGACAGACCTACACTGAAGCTTTCTTT.

This sequence joins TRBV2 and TRBJ2-7; 9 nucleotides line up with TRBD1. The V and J ends lost 10 bases and 5 bases, in that order; junction bases with no gene match: 9. This CDR3 comprises 13 residues. The germline V gene has CDR1 SNHLY and CDR2 FYNNEI. This CDR3 is CATKGQGRNEQYF. The CDR3, as DNA: TGTGCCACAAAGGGACAGGGCCGAAACGAGCAGTACTTC.

This clone was seen only a few times. The gene calls are TRBV30 and TRBJ2-7, with TRBD1 matching 8 bases. In germline, CDR1 is GTSNPN, CDR2 SVGIG (reference sequence). Losses at the gene ends were 2 bases for V and 9 bases for J; bases not matched to a gene: 3. CDR3 length: 11 residues. The CDR3 here is CAWSTGGTQYF. DNA of the CDR3: TGTGCCTGGAGTACAGGGGGTACGCAGTACTTC.

This chain joins TRBV9 and TRBJ2-5; 11 bases align to TRBD2. The junction had 3 bases not matched to a gene; V was cut back by 0 bases and J by 2 bases. This CDR3 has 16 residues. Germline-derived CDR1 and CDR2 are SGDLS and YYNGEE. As DNA, the CDR3 is TGTGCCAGCAGCGTAGGGATAGCGGGGGGGCAAGAGACCCAGTACTTC. Amino acid sequence: CASSVGIAGGQETQYF.

The sample holds one count of this clone. This CDR3 is CASSLRRDGSYEQYF. The CDR3 nucleotides are TGTGCCAGTAGTCTACGGAGGGACGGCTCCTACGAGCAGTACTTC. The chain joins TRBV19 to TRBJ2-7; tentative D call: TRBD2 (6 bases). V lost 5 bases to trimming and J lost 0 bases, with 14 bases between them. The CDR3 is 15 residues long. Germline V gene data show CDR1 as LNHDA and CDR2 as SQIVND (reference sequence).

Comment on this clone: Other nucleotide sequences in the sample specify the same CDR3. This chain links TRBV9 with TRBJ2-1; TRBD2 agrees at 12 bases. Germline assignment: CDR1 SGDLS and CDR2 YYNGEE. J gave up 2 bases and V 3 bases, and 3 bases lay outside the gene matches. The CDR3 has 16 amino acids. In DNA form, the CDR3 reads TGTGCCAGCAGCGGACCTAGCGGGGGGGCCTACAATGAGCAGTTCTTC. As protein: CASSGPSGGAYNEQFF.

This rearrangement joins TRBV4-3 to TRBJ2-3; 11 bases are a match to TRBD2. Germline V CDR1 and CDR2: LGHNA, YSLEER. With 0 bases clipped from V and 1 base from J, the junction kept 6 bases outside the gene matches. The CDR3 is 18 amino acids. The CDR3, as DNA: TGCGCCAGCAGCCAAGATCTCTTGACTAGCGGGGGCACAGATACGCAGTATTTT. It yields the protein CASSQDLLTSGGTDTQYF.

J is TRBJ2-6 and V is TRBV5-1; 8 positions match TRBD1. J gave up 10 bases and V 3 bases, and 6 bases lay outside the gene matches. The CDR3 contains 14 residues. The V gene's germline CDR1 is SGHRS and CDR2 YFSETQ. CDR3 sequence (DNA): TGCGCCAGCAGCTACGCGGGACAGGCAAACGTCCTGACTTTC. Protein product: CASSYAGQANVLTF.